The 4 T cell receptor beta chains given below trace back to one sample, sequenced in a study of T-cell memory formation after mild COVID-19. TCRdb redid the calling of the 5' RACE reads with MiXCR, one entry per CDR3 protein. The sample carries roughly 580,000 distinct CDR3 sequences, more than 15% recorded once. The sequenced sample consisted of PBMCs or a T cell subset sorted from them (not recorded which). These receptors were obtained from an adult woman who had mild COVID-19 (a few samples of this study predate the infection). Cell type and time point are not known.

This clonotype was recorded many times. The chain has TRBV7-6 and TRBJ1-4, with D tentatively TRBD1 (6 bases). Germline values: CDR1 SGHVS, CDR2 FNYEAQ. The CDR3 has 15 amino acids. V lost 3 bases, J lost 3 bases, and 11 bases lay in between. The DNA of the CDR3 is TGTGCCAGCAGCTTCTTGGGGGCTCCTAATGAAAAACTGTTTTTT. Protein: CASSFLGAPNEKLFF. The full variable domain, rest sourced from reference TRBV7-6 and TRBJ1-4, is GAGVSQSPRYKVTKRGQDVALRCDPISGHVSLYWYRQALGQGPEFLTYFNYEAQQDKSGLPNDRFSAERPEGSISTLTIQRTEQRDSAMYRCASSFLGAPNEKLFFGSGTQLSVL.

The chain is built from TRBV21-1 and TRBJ2-7; the D call TRBD1 from the table was never checked on the DNA. TRBV21-1 is recorded as a pseudogene. The CDR3 has 18 residues. The CDR3 loop reads CASSKNRGSYGGLNEQYF. The CDR3 region has the DNA TGTGCCAGCAGCAAAAATAGGGGATCATACGGGGGGCTGAACGAGCAGTACTTC.

This clonotype appeared many times. The chain recombines TRBV7-9 with TRBJ1-1; no clear D gene. With 5 bases removed from V and 4 bases from J, the gap between germline ends came to 20 bases. Germline CDR1 SEHNR, CDR2 FQNEAQ (reference sequence). CDR3 size: 16 residues. CDR3 nucleotides: TGTGCCAGCAGCCCTCGGTTGGCAGGAGGAGTCACTGAAGCTTTCTTT. It yields the protein CASSPRLAGGVTEAFF.

V is TRBV20-1 and J is TRBJ2-3; D remains ambiguous. Germline V CDR1 and CDR2: DFQATT, SNEGSKA (reference sequence). Trimming left V 3 bases short and J 3 bases short, with 10 bases between. The CDR3 contains 13 residues. Here the CDR3 DNA reads TGCAGTGCTAGTGACGGTCGAACAGATACGCAGTATTTT. Amino acids: CSASDGRTDTQYF.